The next 24 T cell receptor beta chains were all read from a single sample in a study of shared clonotypes between healthy human individuals. Using immunoSEQ multiplex PCR, the repertoire was profiled, and TCRdb retains in-frame clones only, with some absent. The data show around 1.9 million clones, 93% seen once. Naive CD8 cells comprised CD45RO-negative, CCR7-positively selected cells, excluding terminally differentiated effector memory CD45RA+ cells. Material for sequencing was naive CD8+ T cells from PBMCs. These receptors originate from a man aged 18 to 35 in good health. Some clones in this sample may be carry-over from other donors' samples.

The chain couples TRBV11-2 to TRBJ2-1; 7 bases match TRBD2. V lost 5 bases and J lost 2; bases outside the gene matches: 18. The CDR3 loop spans 19 amino acids. Germline-derived CDR1 and CDR2 are SGHAT and FQNNGV. In DNA, the CDR3 is TGTGCCAGCAGCCCAGGGAGGGGAGGTGCCGGAAGTACCTACAATGAGCAGTTCTTC. It yields the protein CASSPGRGGAGSTYNEQFF.

This clone was detected only once. The CDR3 is CATSGPGSSYNEQFF. The CDR3 DNA follows: TGTGCCACCAGCGGCCCAGGCAGCTCCTACAATGAGCAGTTCTTC. The chain couples TRBV15 to TRBJ2-1; D is uncertain. Trimming shortened V by 5 bases and J by 0 bases, and 11 bases separated the two germline ends. The CDR3 runs 15 residues. Germline values: CDR1 LNHNV, CDR2 YYDKDF (reference sequence).

The chain recombines TRBV6-7 with TRBJ2-1; 9 bases match TRBD2. TRBV6-7 is given ORF status, its function remaining uncertain. The V segment lost 10 bases and the J segment 4 bases; nucleotides outside the gene matches: 8. This CDR3 is 14 amino acids long. The CDR3 sequence: CANTAGGPYNEQFF. CDR3 DNA sequence: TGTGCCAATACAGCGGGAGGCCCTTACAATGAGCAGTTCTTC.

This chain uses TRBV9 with TRBJ2-1, with 11 bases aligning to TRBD2. Per germline, CDR1 SGDLS and CDR2 YYNGEE. CDR3 length: 16 residues. Germline trimming cut 1 base from V and 8 bases from J; bases unmatched to any gene: 8. The CDR3: CASSVSSGRVKDEQFF. CDR3 in DNA: TGTGCCAGCAGCGTAAGTAGCGGGAGGGTTAAGGATGAGCAGTTCTTC.

The chain couples TRBV27 to TRBJ2-1, with D hard to call. The V and J ends lost 6 bases and 5 bases respectively, with 20 bases between them. This CDR3 contains 16 residues. CDR1 is MNHEY, CDR2 SMNVEV, per germline (reference sequence). The CDR3 protein is CASSRLGLIGHNEQFF. The CDR3 coding sequence is TGTGCCAGCAGCCGCCTTGGGCTTATAGGACACAATGAGCAGTTCTTC.

This chain uses TRBV5-1 with TRBJ2-5; the match to TRBD2 covers 7 bases. This CDR3 is built from 13 residues. The germline gives CDR1 SGHRS, CDR2 YFSETQ. Germline trimming cut 4 bases from V and 5 bases from J; bases unmatched to any gene: 5. CDR3 bases: TGCGCCAGCAGCCCCGACGGGGGGGAGACCCAGTACTTC. This codes for CASSPDGGETQYF.

The V gene is TRBV9, the J gene TRBJ2-1; 15 nucleotides agree with TRBD2. Unmatched junction bases numbered 9, after V lost 4 bases and J lost 1 base. Germline V gene sequence: CDR1 SGDLS, CDR2 YYNGEE. The CDR3 totals 19 residues. The CDR3 protein is CASSPTGLAGGGSYNEQFF. CDR3 DNA sequence: TGTGCCAGCAGCCCGACGGGACTAGCGGGAGGAGGGTCCTACAATGAGCAGTTCTTC.

The chain is built from TRBV5-1 and TRBJ2-7, with 9 positions matching TRBD2. Germline V gives CDR1 SGHRS, CDR2 YFSETQ. CDR3 size: 15 residues. With 0 bases clipped from V and 3 bases from J, the junction kept 4 bases outside the gene matches. The CDR3 reads CASSLVSGSNYEQYF. The CDR3 DNA reads TGCGCCAGCAGCTTGGTTAGCGGGAGTAACTACGAGCAGTACTTC.

Turning to this clone: The sample has other DNA sequences that encode this CDR3 too. The rearrangement joins TRBV7-2 to TRBJ2-2, with D unresolved. V lost 2 bases and J lost 8, with 6 bases in between. CDR1 and CDR2 from the germline V gene are SGHTA and FQGNSA. The CDR3 is made up of 12 amino acids. Here the CDR3 DNA reads TGTGCCAGCAGCTTAAGAGCGGGGGAGCTGTTTTTT. Translated, it gives CASSLRAGELFF.

The V and J genes are TRBV7-9 and TRBJ2-7; 10 nucleotides match TRBD1. CDR3 length: 14 amino acids. CDR1 SEHNR and CDR2 FQNEAQ come from the germline V gene (reference sequence). J gave up 5 bases and V 4 bases, and 5 bases lay outside the gene matches. The CDR3 protein is CASSYSGQGHEQYF. CDR3 sequence (DNA): TGTGCCAGCAGCTACTCGGGACAGGGGCACGAGCAGTACTTC.

CDR3 loop: CASSLGQGNYNEQFF. The CDR3 DNA follows: TGTGCCAGCAGTTTGGGACAGGGCAACTACAATGAGCAGTTCTTC. This chain joins TRBV7-2 and TRBJ2-1; 9 bases fit TRBD1. This CDR3 has 15 amino acids. Trimming cost V 6 bases and J 3 bases; bases outside gene matches: 6. Germline V gives CDR1 SGHTA, CDR2 FQGNSA.

This clone was recorded once. The chain links TRBV12-5 to TRBJ2-2, with D possibly being TRBD1 or TRBD2 (5 bases each). The CDR3 contains 14 residues. Deletions cut 2 bases from V and 5 bases from J, with 9 bases between. Germline V gene data show CDR1 as LGHNT and CDR2 as FRNRAP. DNA of the CDR3: TGTGCTAGTGGTTTGACAGGACTGACCGGGGAGCTGTTTTTT. Translating it yields CASGLTGLTGELFF.

The genes are TRBV4-1 and TRBJ2-5; the D gene is possibly TRBD1 (5 bases). The CDR3 has 14 residues. V dropped 1 base and J dropped 10 bases, with 16 bases sitting between them. CDR1 is MGHRA and CDR2 is YSYEKL in the germline V gene. The DNA of the CDR3 is TGCGCCAGCAGCCAAGCCCAACAGGCGAGTTTCCAGTACTTC. It specifies CASSQAQQASFQYF.

The DNA for the CDR3 is TGTGCCAGTAAAGCGGGAGAAGGATCCTACGAGCAGTACTTC. It encodes CASKAGEGSYEQYF. This rearrangement joins TRBV19 to TRBJ2-7; the match to TRBD2 covers 8 bases. V shed 7 bases and J 1 base; nucleotides not matched to a gene: 6. CDR1 is LNHDA and CDR2 is SQIVND in the germline V gene (reference sequence). The CDR3 is 14 amino acids. The entire variable domain, with the rest obtained from reference TRBV19 and TRBJ2-7, is as follows: DGGITQSPKYLFRKEGQNVTLSCEQNLNHDAMYWYRQDPGQGLRLIYYSQIVNDFQKGDIAEGYSVSREKKESFPLTVTSAQKNPTAFYLCASKAGEGSYEQYFGPGTRLTVT.

This chain joins TRBV2 and TRBJ2-1; 12 bases map to TRBD1. J gave up 5 bases and V 6 bases, and 26 bases lay outside the gene matches. CDR3 length: 22 amino acids. CDR1 SNHLY and CDR2 FYNNEI come from the germline V gene. The CDR3 is CASRSPGQGARKGLADHNEQFF. CDR3 DNA: TGTGCCAGCAGATCACCGGGACAGGGGGCAAGGAAAGGACTAGCGGACCACAATGAGCAGTTCTTC. The whole variable domain, filled in from reference TRBV2 and TRBJ2-1, reads EPEVTQTPSHQVTQMGQEVILRCVPISNHLYFYWYRQILGQKVEFLVSFYNNEISEKSEIFDDQFSVERPDGSNFTLKIRSTKLEDSAMYFCASRSPGQGARKGLADHNEQFFGPGTRLTVL.

The chain has TRBV7-9 and TRBJ2-7; D is perhaps TRBD1 or TRBD2 (7 bases each). CDR1 is SEHNR, CDR2 FQNEAQ, per germline (reference sequence). This CDR3 has 14 amino acids. V gave up 5 bases and J gave up 2 bases, with 13 bases separating them. The CDR3 spells CASSGGDSTYEQYF. The CDR3 DNA follows: TGTGCCAGCAGCGGGGGGGACAGCACCTACGAGCAGTACTTC.

The chain uses TRBV6-5 and TRBJ2-1; no definite D call. The germline V and J ends were trimmed by 0 bases and 7 bases, with 13 bases remaining between them. CDR3 length: 15 amino acids. Germline CDR1 MNHEY, CDR2 SVGAGI. The CDR3: CASSYSMGVVNEQFF. The CDR3 region has the DNA TGTGCCAGCAGTTACTCGATGGGCGTGGTTAATGAGCAGTTCTTC.

J is TRBJ1-2 and V is TRBV19; perhaps TRBD1 as D (5 bases). Trimming took 7 bases from V and 7 from J, leaving 16 bases between them. This CDR3 region has 13 residues. Looked up from germline, CDR1 is LNHDA and CDR2 is SQIVND (reference sequence). CDR3 protein: CASMGHRWSGYTF. The CDR3 DNA is TGTGCCAGTATGGGGCATCGCTGGAGTGGCTACACCTTC.

V and J are TRBV19 and TRBJ1-1; 7 bases line up with TRBD1. Per germline, CDR1 LNHDA and CDR2 SQIVND (reference sequence). The V gene end was trimmed by 6 bases and the J gene end by 0 bases; junction bases not matched to a gene: 7. The CDR3 covers 15 residues. Here the CDR3 reads CASRMGGQLNTEAFF. CDR3 in DNA: TGTGCCAGTAGAATGGGGGGACAGCTGAACACTGAAGCTTTCTTT.

About this clone itself: Other DNA sequences in this sample translate to the same CDR3. This chain connects TRBV27 to TRBJ2-3, with D unresolved. There are 11 residues in the CDR3. Trimming stripped 3 bases from V and 6 bases from J, with 4 bases between. Germline CDR1 reads MNHEY; CDR2 reads SMNVEV (reference sequence). The CDR3 here is CASSLADTQYF. In DNA form, the CDR3 reads TGTGCCAGCAGTTTGGCTGATACGCAGTATTTT.

Comments on this clone: The same CDR3 also results from other DNA sequences found in this sample. This chain uses TRBV5-1 with TRBJ2-7, with D possibly called TRBD1 or TRBD2 (5 bases each). The CDR3 is 13 amino acids. Deletions cut 0 bases from V and 3 bases from J, with 7 bases between. Germline CDR1 and CDR2: SGHRS and YFSETQ. CDR3 nucleotide sequence: TGCGCCAGCAGCTTGGGGGGGTACTACGAGCAGTACTTC. It yields the protein CASSLGGYYEQYF.

The CDR3 DNA reads as TGTGCCAGCAGTTACCCACAGGAATCAACCCTTATCGGCTACACCTTC. Protein product: CASSYPQESTLIGYTF. This chain uses TRBV6-6 with TRBJ1-2, with D perhaps TRBD1 (5 bases). The germline gives CDR1 MNHNY, CDR2 SVGAGI (reference sequence). Between the trimmed V and J ends, which lost 2 bases and 8 bases, there was a span of 21 bases. CDR3 length: 16 amino acids.

The V call is TRBV6-1, the J call TRBJ1-1; 7 nucleotides align to TRBD1. Germline lookup yields CDR1 MNHNS and CDR2 SASEGT. Losses at the gene ends were 4 bases for V and 6 bases for J; bases not matched to a gene: 11. This CDR3 is built from 15 residues. CDR3 in amino acids: CASSAHQGGWAEAFF. The CDR3 nucleotides are TGTGCCAGCAGTGCACACCAGGGGGGTTGGGCTGAAGCTTTCTTT.

In nucleotides, the CDR3 is TGTGCCAGCAGTCGCATGACCGGGACTGGCGGGGAGGAGCAGTACTTC. The encoded protein is CASSRMTGTGGEEQYF. This chain uses TRBV7-8 with TRBJ2-7; D is perhaps TRBD2 (6 bases). From germline, CDR1 is SGHVS and CDR2 FQNEAQ. This CDR3 is 16 amino acids long. V lost 6 bases to trimming and J lost 7 bases, with 25 bases between them.